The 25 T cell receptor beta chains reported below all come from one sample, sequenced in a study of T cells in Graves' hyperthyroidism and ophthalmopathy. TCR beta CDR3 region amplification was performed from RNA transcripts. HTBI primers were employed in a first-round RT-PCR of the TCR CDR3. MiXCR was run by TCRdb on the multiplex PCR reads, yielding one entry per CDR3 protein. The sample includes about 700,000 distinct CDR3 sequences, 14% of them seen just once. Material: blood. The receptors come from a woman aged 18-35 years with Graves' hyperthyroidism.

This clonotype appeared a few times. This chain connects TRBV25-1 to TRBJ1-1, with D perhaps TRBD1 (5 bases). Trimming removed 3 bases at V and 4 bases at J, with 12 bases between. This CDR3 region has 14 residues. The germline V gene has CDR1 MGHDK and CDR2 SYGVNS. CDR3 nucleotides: TGTGCCAGCAGTGACGGGGTCGGGACCACTGAAGCTTTCTTT. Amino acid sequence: CASSDGVGTTEAFF.

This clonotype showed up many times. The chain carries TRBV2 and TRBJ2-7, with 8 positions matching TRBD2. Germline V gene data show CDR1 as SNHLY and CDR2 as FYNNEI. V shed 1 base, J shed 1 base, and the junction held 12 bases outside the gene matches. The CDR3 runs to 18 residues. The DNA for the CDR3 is TGTGCCAGCAGTGAAGAGGAGGGTGAAGGGACTAGGTCCTACGAGCAGTACTTC. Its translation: CASSEEEGEGTRSYEQYF. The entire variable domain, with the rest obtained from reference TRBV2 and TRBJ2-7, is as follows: EPEVTQTPSHQVTQMGQEVILRCVPISNHLYFYWYRQILGQKVEFLVSFYNNEISEKSEIFDDQFSVERPDGSNFTLKIRSTKLEDSAMYFCASSEEEGEGTRSYEQYFGPGTRLTVT.

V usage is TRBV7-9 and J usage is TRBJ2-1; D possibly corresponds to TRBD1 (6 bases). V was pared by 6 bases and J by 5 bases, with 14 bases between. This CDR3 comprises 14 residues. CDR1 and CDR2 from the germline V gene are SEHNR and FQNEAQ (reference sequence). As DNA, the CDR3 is TGTGCCAGCAGTTCTACCGGACAGAACAATGAGCAGTTCTTC. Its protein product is CASSSTGQNNEQFF.

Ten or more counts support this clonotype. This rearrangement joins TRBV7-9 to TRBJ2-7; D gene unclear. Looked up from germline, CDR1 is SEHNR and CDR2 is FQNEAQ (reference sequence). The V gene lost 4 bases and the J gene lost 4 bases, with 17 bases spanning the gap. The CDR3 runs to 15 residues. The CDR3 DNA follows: TGTGCCAGCAGCTCCGGGCCCCACCATCGGTACGAGCAGTACTTC. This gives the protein CASSSGPHHRYEQYF.

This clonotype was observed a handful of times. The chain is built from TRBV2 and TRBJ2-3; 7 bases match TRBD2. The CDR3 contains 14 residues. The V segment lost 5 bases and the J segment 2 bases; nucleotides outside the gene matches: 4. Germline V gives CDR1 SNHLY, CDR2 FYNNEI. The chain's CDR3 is CASSPSGPTDTQYF. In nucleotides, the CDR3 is TGTGCCAGCAGTCCTAGCGGCCCCACAGATACGCAGTATTTT.

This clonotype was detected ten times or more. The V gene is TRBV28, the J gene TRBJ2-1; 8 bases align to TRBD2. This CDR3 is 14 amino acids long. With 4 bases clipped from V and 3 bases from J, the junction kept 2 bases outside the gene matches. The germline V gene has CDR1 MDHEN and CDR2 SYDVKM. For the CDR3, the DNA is TGTGCCAGCAGTTCCGGGAGGGTCTACAATGAGCAGTTCTTC. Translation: CASSSGRVYNEQFF.

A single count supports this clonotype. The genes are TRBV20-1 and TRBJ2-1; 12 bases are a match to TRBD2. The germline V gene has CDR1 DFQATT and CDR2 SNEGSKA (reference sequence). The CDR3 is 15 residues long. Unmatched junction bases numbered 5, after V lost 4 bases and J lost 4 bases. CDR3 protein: CSAMTSGSLYNEQFF. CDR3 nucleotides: TGCAGTGCTATGACTAGCGGGAGCCTTTACAATGAGCAGTTCTTC.

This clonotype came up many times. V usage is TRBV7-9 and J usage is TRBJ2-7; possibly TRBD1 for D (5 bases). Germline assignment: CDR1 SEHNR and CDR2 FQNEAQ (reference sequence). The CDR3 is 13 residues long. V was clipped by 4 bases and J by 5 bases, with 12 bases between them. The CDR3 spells CASSWQGHHEQYF. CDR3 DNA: TGTGCCAGCAGCTGGCAGGGCCACCACGAGCAGTACTTC.

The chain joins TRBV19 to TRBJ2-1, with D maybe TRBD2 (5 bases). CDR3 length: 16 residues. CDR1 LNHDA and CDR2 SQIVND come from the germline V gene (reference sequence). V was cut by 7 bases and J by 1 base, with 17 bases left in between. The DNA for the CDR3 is TGTGCCAGTATGCCCGAGGGTTTAGTGTCCTACAATGAGCAGTTCTTC. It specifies CASMPEGLVSYNEQFF.

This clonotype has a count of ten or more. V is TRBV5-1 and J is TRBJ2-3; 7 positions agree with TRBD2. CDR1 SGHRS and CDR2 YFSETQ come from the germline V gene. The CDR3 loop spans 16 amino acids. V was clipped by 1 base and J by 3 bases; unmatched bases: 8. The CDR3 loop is CASSLSAGVDTDTQYF. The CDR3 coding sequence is TGCGCCAGCAGCTTGTCGGCGGGAGTGGATACAGATACGCAGTATTTT.

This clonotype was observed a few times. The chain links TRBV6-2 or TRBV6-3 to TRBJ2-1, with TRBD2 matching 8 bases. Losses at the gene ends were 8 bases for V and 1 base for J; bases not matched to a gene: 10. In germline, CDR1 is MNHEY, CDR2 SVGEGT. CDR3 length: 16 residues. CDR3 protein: CASAGGGVESYNEQFF. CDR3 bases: TGTGCCAGCGCCGGGGGGGGCGTTGAGTCCTACAATGAGCAGTTCTTC.

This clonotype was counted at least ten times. The CDR3 nucleotides read TGTGCCTGGAGAGAGGACAGAAGCAGGCCGGGCTACACCTTC. Translating it yields CAWREDRSRPGYTF. This chain connects TRBV30 to TRBJ1-2; D is perhaps TRBD1 (6 bases). The CDR3 runs 14 residues. Trimming stripped 3 bases from V and 8 bases from J, with 19 bases between. Looked up from germline, CDR1 is GTSNPN and CDR2 is SVGIG (reference sequence).

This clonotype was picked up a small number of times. The CDR3 DNA is TGTGCCAGCAGCCCATCCACAGGGGGACTAGCGGGTCTGCAAGAGACCCAGTACTTC. This encodes CASSPSTGGLAGLQETQYF. The V call is TRBV7-3, the J call TRBJ2-5, with 12 bases lining up with TRBD2. V shed 5 bases and J 2 bases; nucleotides not matched to a gene: 15. Looked up from germline, CDR1 is SGHTA and CDR2 is FQGTGA. CDR3 size: 19 residues.

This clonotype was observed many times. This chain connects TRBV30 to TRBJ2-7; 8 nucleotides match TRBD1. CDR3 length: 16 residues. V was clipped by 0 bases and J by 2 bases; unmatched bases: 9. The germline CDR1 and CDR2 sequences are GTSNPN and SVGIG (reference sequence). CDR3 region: CAWSVSRTGGTYEQYF. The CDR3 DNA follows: TGTGCCTGGAGTGTATCAAGAACAGGGGGGACCTACGAGCAGTACTTC.

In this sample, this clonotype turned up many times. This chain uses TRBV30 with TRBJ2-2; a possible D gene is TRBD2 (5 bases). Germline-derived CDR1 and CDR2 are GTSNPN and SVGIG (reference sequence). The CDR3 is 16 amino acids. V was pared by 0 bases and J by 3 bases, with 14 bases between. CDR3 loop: CAWSVPGRVYTGELFF. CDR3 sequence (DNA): TGTGCCTGGAGTGTGCCGGGAAGAGTGTACACCGGGGAGCTGTTTTTT.

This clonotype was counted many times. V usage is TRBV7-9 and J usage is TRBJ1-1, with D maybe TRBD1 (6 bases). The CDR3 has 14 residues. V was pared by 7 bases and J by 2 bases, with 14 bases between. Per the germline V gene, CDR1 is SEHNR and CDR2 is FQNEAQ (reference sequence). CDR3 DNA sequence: TGTGCCAGCACCTTGGGGGCCATAAACACTGAAGCTTTCTTT. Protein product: CASTLGAINTEAFF.

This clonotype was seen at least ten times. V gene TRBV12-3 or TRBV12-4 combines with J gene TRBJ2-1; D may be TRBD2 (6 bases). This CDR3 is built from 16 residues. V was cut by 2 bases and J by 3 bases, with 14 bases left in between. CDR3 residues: CASSLMAGPIYNEQFF. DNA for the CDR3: TGTGCCAGCAGTTTAATGGCGGGACCCATCTACAATGAGCAGTTCTTC.

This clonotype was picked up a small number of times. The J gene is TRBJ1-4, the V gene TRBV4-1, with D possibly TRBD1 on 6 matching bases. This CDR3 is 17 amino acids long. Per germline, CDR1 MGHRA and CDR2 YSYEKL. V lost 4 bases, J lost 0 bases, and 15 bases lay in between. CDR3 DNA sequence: TGCGCCAGCAGCCTACCAGGGGACCGCGCAACTAATGAAAAACTGTTTTTT. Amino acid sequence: CASSLPGDRATNEKLFF.

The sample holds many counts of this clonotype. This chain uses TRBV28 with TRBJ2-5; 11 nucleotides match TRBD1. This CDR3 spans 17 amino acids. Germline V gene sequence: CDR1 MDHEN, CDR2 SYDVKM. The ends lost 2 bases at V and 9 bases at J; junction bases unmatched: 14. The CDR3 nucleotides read TGTGCCAGCAGTTTAGCCGGTGTCGGGACAGGGGGTGTGGCCCAGTACTTC. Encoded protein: CASSLAGVGTGGVAQYF.

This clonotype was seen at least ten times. The CDR3 spells CASSLDRYSVSEQFF. In nucleotides, the CDR3 is TGTGCCAGCAGCTTAGACAGGTACAGTGTAAGTGAGCAGTTCTTC. The chain couples TRBV11-2 to TRBJ2-1; D gene unclear. Germline V gene data show CDR1 as SGHAT and CDR2 as FQNNGV. Trimming shortened V by 0 bases and J by 9 bases, and 15 bases separated the two germline ends. The CDR3 consists of 15 residues.

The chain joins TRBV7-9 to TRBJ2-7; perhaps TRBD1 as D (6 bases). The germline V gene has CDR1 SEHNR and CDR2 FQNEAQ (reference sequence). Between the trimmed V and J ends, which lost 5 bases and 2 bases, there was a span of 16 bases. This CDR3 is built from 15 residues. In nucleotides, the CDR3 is TGTGCCAGCAGCGCACGCAGGGGAAGGACCTACGAGCAGTACTTC. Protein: CASSARRGRTYEQYF.

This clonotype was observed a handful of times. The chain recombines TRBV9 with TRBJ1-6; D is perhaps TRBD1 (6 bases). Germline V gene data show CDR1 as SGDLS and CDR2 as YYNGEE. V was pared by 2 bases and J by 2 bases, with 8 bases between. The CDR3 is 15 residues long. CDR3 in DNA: TGTGCCAGCAGCGTCGCAGGGGCCTATAATTCACCCCTCCACTTT. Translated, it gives CASSVAGAYNSPLHF.

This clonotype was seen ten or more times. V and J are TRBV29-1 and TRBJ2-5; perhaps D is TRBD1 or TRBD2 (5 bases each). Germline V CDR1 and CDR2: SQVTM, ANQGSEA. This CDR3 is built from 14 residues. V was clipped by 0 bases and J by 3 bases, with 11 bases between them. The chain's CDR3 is CSVEEPGTEETQYF. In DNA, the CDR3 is TGCAGCGTTGAAGAGCCCGGGACGGAAGAGACCCAGTACTTC.

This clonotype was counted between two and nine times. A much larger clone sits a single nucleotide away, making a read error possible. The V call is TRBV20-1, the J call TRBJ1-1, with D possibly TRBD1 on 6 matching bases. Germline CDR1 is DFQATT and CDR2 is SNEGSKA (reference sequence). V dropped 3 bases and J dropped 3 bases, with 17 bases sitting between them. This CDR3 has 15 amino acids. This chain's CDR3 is CSAREVTGPDTEAFF. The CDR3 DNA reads TGCAGTGCTAGGGAGGTCACAGGGCCCGACACTGAAGCTTTCTTT.

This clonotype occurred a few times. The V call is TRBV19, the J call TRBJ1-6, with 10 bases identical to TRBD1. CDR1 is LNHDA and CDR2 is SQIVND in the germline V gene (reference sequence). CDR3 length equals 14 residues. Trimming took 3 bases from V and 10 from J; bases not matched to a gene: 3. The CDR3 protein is CASSMGQGLSPLHF. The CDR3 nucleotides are TGTGCCAGTAGTATGGGACAGGGGCTATCACCCCTCCACTTT.